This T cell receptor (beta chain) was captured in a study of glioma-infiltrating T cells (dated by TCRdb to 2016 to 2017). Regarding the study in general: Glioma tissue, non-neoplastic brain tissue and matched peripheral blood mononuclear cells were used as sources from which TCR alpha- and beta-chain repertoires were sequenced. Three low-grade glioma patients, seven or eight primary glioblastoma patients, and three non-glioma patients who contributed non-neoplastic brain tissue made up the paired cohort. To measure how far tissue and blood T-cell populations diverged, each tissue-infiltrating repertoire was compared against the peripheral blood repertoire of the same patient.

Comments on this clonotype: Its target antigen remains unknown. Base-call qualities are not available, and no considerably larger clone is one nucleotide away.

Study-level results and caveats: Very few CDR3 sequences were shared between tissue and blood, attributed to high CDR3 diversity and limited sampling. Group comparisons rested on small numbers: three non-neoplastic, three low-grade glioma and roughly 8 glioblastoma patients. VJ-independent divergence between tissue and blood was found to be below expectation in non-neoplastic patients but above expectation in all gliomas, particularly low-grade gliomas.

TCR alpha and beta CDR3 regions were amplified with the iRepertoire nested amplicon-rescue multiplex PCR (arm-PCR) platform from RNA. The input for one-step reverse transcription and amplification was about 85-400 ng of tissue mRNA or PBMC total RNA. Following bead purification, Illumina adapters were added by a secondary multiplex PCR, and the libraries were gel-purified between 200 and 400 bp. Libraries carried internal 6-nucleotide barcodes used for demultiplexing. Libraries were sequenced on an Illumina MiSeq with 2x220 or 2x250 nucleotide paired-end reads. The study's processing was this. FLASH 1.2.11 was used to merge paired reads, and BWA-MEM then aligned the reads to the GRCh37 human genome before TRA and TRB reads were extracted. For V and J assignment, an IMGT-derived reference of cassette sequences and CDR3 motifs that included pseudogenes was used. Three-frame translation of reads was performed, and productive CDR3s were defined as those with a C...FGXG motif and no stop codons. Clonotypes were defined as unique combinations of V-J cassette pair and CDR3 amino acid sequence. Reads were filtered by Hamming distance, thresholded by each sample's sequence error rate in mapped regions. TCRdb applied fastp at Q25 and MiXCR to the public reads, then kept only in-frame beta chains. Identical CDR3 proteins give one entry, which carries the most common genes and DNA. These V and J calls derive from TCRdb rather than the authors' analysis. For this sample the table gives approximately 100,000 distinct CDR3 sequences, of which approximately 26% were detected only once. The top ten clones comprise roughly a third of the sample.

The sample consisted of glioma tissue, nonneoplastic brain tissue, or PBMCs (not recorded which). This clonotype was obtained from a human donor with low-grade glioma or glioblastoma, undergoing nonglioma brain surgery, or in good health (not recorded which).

The sequence in DNA is TGCAGCGTTGTGGGACAGCCCGATGAGCAGTTCTTC. Translated, it reads CSVVGQPDEQFF. The rearrangement joined TRBV29-1 to TRBJ2-1; 7 nucleotides in the junction match TRBD1. The CDR3 goes from the cysteine to the phenylalanine over 12 residues. Left in the record is the CDR3 DNA by itself, 36 bases read in frame from the first base. After removal of 4 bases from V and 8 bases from J, the junction retains 5 bases not matched to a gene. Taken from the germline V gene, the CDR1 and CDR2 loops are SQVTM and ANQGSEA.